This T cell receptor beta chain was sequenced during a study of T cell repertoires in cytomegalovirus infection. General study results and limits: CMV-specific TCR beta clonotypes restricted by HLA-C were the ones dominating the ex vivo response.

This CDR3 comprises 15 residues. Trimming took 5 bases from V and 0 from J; bases not matched to a gene: 6. Per germline, CDR1 SGHVS and CDR2 FQNEAQ. This clonotype was counted ten times or more. What it binds is not known. TCRdb re-called the reads with MiXCR, one entry per CDR3 protein. The repertoire has about 920,000 distinct CDR3 sequences, roughly a third of them found once; the top ten carry 13%. The chain employs TRBV7-8 and TRBJ2-7; TRBD1 matches at 8 bases. The sample was cultured CD8+ T cells from PBMCs, taken from culture after CMV antigen stimulation. The TCR was taken from a human donor in good health (CMV status not recorded). Some clones in this sample may be carry-over from other donors' samples. CDR3 sequence (DNA): TGTGCCAGCAGCCACCGACAGGGGATCTCCTACGAGCAGTACTTC. This encodes CASSHRQGISYEQYF.